This is a list of T cell receptor beta chains from one sample in a study of molecular identifiers for immune sequencing clone quantification. Each CDR3 protein gets one entry after TCRdb re-called the PCR reads with MiXCR. This table holds some 320,000 distinct CDR3 sequences, roughly a fifth found once. The sequenced sample consisted of naive CD8+ T cells from blood, with Jurkat cell RNA spiked in. These receptor sequences come from a human donor in good health. Some libraries in this study had Jurkat cell RNA spiked in. The CDR3 runs from the conserved cysteine through the conserved F or W. The D gene is left open where the match is weak. Clone size is given for some rows only: seen once, a few or many times, or a class if the clone is expanded.

V: TRBV7-2; J: TRBJ1-1; size: many; D: NA; DNA: TGTGCCAGCAGTCTTACTAGGGAAGCTTTCTTT; CDR3: CASSLTREAFF
V: TRBV3-1; J: TRBJ2-3; size: many; D: NA; DNA: TGTGCCAGCAGCAGACCACCAACCGGCGGGACAGATACGCAGTATTTT; CDR3: CASSRPPTGGTDTQYF
V: TRBV20-1; J: TRBJ2-1; size: many; D: TRBD2; DNA: TGCAGTGCGGTTCTAGCGGGAGAAAAATACAATGAGCAGTTCTTC; CDR3: CSAVLAGEKYNEQFF
V: TRBV4-3; J: TRBJ1-5; size: many; D: TRBD1; DNA: TGCGCCAGCAGCCAAGATTCGACAGGGGGCAATCAGCCCCAGCATTTT; CDR3: CASSQDSTGGNQPQHF
V: TRBV11-3; J: TRBJ2-1; size: NA; D: NA; DNA: TGTGCCAGCAGCTTCAGTCCGAGCTCCTACAATGAGCAGTTCTTC; CDR3: CASSFSPSSYNEQFF
V: TRBV6-6; J: TRBJ2-7; size: NA; D: TRBD1; DNA: TGTGCCAGCAGTTACCACGACAGTCCCGGGACAGGGCCGGGGGACGAGCAGTACTTC; CDR3: CASSYHDSPGTGPGDEQYF
V: TRBV11-2; J: TRBJ2-3; size: many; D: NA; DNA: TGTGCCAGCAGCTTAGGAGGTCAGCTCCCAGATACGCAGTATTTT; CDR3: CASSLGGQLPDTQYF
V: TRBV29-1; J: TRBJ2-7; size: many; D: NA; DNA: TGCAGCGTGGGTGCAGGATCAACCTACGAGCAGTACTTC; CDR3: CSVGAGSTYEQYF
V: TRBV5-6; J: TRBJ2-7; size: many; D: TRBD1; DNA: TGTGCCAGCAGCTTCGGGACAGGGCCCCGGGAGCAGTACTTC; CDR3: CASSFGTGPREQYF
V: TRBV5-6; J: TRBJ2-5; size: many; D: TRBD2; DNA: TGTGCCAGCAGCATAATAGCGGGAGAAGAGACCCAGTACTTC; CDR3: CASSIIAGEETQYF
V: TRBV7-9; J: TRBJ1-1; size: many; D: NA; DNA: TGTGCCAGCAGCTCTGCGGACACGAGTGATGGTGAAGCTTTCTTT; CDR3: CASSSADTSDGEAFF